This entry describes one T cell receptor (beta chain). This entry is derived from a study of blood T cell repertoires in COVID-19. From germline, CDR1 is SGHAT and CDR2 FQNNGV. V lost 4 bases and J lost 1; bases outside the gene matches: 8. The CDR3 covers 17 residues. Original processing methods: Reference gene primers were amplified, and this amplification served to estimate nucleated cell counts. The protocol was immunoSEQ multiplex PCR, while the TCRdb copy is restricted to in-frame clones and leaves out a portion. The V and J calls and clone size come from that table; D and trimming were worked out from the DNA. The data hold about 210,000 clones, with about nine tenths observed a single time.

The receptor was isolated from a middle-aged woman with acute or convalescent COVID-19. The sequencing sample was made of peripheral blood. The chain has TRBV11-2 and TRBJ1-5; 9 bases match TRBD1. The CDR3 DNA is TGTGCCAGCAGCTCCGGGACAGGGACCTTCAGCAATCAGCCCCAGCATTTT. Translated: CASSSGTGTFSNQPQHF.